This T cell receptor (beta chain) was identified during a study of OX40 agonist ivuxolimab in advanced cancers. Per the germline V gene, CDR1 is SGHRS and CDR2 is YFSETQ. Trimming took off 7 bases at V and 2 bases at J, with 13 bases between the two ends. CDR3 length equals 13 residues. Notes on this clone: Its antigen is unknown.

Sequenced by immunoSEQ multiplex PCR; TCRdb stores in-frame clones only, minus some. This sample yields over 70,000 clones, of which about 82% are seen a single time; 6.9% belongs to the top ten. Systemic immunosuppression or a history of autoimmune disease excluded patients. Study results and caveats: CD4+ T cells averaged fewer expanded clones than CD8+ T cells. The antigens recognized by the expanded peripheral T cells, that is their antigen specificity, were not determined.

This chain uses TRBV5-1 with TRBJ2-7; D call uncertain. The input for sequencing was CD4+ or CD8+ T cells sorted from blood, taken in a trial of the OX40 agonist ivuxolimab. This TCR was sampled from an adult with an advanced solid tumor such as melanoma, head and neck, liver or kidney cancer. CDR3 sequence: CASRRAEPYEQYF. DNA for the CDR3: TGCGCCAGCCGCCGGGCGGAGCCCTACGAGCAGTACTTC.